Sequencing of this T cell receptor (beta chain) was carried out in a study of graft-versus-host responses after intestinal transplantation. Study as a whole: Transplants were multivisceral, liver-intestinal, or isolated intestinal. Once they had received anti-thymocyte globulin induction, all recipients took tacrolimus and steroids for two to three years.

Study findings and constraints: GvH clones occurred in recipient marrow; some first appeared in ileum or blood. Individuals who had graft-donor T cell macrochimerism had allografts that showed high graft-versus-host to host-versus-graft clonal ratios.

About this clone: What it recognizes is unknown.

This CDR3 is 14 amino acids long. Trimming removed 1 base from V and 6 bases from J, with 8 bases in between. Germline V gives CDR1 SGHNT, CDR2 YYREEE (reference sequence). Profiled with immunoSEQ multiplex PCR; TCRdb holds only in-frame clones, not every one. This sample has some 110,000 clones, with 90% to 95% found just once. This chain links TRBV5-4 with TRBJ1-6; tentative D call: TRBD1 (5 bases). The material sequenced was unstimulated CD8+ T cells sorted from spleen or lymph node cells, taken before transplant. The TCR originated in a human donor who was the organ donor for an intestinal transplant. The CDR3 spells CASSLLQGNSPLHF. In nucleotides, the CDR3 is TGTGCCAGCAGCTTGTTGCAGGGTAATTCACCCCTCCACTTT.